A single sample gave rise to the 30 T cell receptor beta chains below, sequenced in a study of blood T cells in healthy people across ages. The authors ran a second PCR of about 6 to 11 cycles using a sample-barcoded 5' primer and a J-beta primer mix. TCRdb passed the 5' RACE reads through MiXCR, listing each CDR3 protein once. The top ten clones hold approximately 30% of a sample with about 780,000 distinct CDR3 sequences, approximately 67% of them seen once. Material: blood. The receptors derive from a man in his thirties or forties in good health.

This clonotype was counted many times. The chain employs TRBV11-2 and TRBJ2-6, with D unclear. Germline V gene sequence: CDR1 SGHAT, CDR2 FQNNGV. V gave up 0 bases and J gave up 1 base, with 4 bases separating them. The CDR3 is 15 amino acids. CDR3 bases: TGTGCCAGCAGCTTAGAGGGGTCTGGGGCCAACGTCCTGACTTTC. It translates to CASSLEGSGANVLTF.

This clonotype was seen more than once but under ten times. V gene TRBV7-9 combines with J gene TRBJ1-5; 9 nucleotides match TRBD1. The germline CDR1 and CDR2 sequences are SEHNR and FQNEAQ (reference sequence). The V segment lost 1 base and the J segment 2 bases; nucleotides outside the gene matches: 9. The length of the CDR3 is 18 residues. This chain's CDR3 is CASSLGALTGGRNQPQHF. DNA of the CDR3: TGTGCCAGCAGCTTAGGGGCCCTAACAGGGGGCCGCAATCAGCCCCAGCATTTT. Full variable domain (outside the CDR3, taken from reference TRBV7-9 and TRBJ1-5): DTGVSQNPRHKITKRGQNVTFRCDPISEHNRLYWYRQTLGQGPEFLTYFQNEAQLEKSRLLSDRFSAERPKGSFSTLEIQRTEQGDSAMYLCASSLGALTGGRNQPQHFGDGTRLSIL.

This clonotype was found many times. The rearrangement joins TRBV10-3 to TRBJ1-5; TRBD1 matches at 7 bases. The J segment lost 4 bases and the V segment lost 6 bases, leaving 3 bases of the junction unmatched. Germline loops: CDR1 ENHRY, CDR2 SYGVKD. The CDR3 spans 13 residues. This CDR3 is CAIRGTANQPQHF. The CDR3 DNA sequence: TGTGCCATCAGAGGGACAGCAAATCAGCCCCAGCATTTT.

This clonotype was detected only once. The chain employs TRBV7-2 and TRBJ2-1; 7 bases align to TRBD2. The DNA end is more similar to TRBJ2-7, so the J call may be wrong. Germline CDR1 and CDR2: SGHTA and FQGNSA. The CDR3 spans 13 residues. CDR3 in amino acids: CASRSWEGHEQYF. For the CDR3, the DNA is TGTGCCAGCAGGTCTTGGGAGGGCCACGAGCAGTACTTC.

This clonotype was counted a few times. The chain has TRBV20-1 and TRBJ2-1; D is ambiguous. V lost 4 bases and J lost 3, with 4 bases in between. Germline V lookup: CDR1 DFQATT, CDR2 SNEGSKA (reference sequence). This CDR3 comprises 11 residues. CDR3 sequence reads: CSANLYNEQFF. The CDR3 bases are TGCAGTGCTAACCTCTACAATGAGCAGTTCTTC.

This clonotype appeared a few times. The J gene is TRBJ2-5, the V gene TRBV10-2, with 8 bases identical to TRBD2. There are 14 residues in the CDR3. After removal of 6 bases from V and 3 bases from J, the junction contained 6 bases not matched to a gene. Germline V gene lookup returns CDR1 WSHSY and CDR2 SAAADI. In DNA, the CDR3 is TGCGCCAGCAGGGACGGGGGGGCCAAAGAGACCCAGTACTTC. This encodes CASRDGGAKETQYF.

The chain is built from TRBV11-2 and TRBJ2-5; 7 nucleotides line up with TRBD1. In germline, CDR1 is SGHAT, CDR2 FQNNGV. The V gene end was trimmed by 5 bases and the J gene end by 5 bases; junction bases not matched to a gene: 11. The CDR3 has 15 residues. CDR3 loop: CASSRRTGDGETQYF. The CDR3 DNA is TGTGCCAGCAGCCGCCGAACAGGGGACGGGGAGACCCAGTACTTC. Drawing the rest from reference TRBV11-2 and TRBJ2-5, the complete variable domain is EAGVAQSPRYKIIEKRQSVAFWCNPISGHATLYWYQQILGQGPKLLIQFQNNGVVDDSQLPKDRFSAERLKGVDSTLKIQPAKLEDSAVYLCASSRRTGDGETQYFGPGTRLLVL.

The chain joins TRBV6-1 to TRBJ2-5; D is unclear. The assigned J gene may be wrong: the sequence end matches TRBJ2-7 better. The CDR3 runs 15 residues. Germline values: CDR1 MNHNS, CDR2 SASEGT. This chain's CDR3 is CASSEERIPSYEQYF. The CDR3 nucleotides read TGTGCCAGCAGTGAAGAAAGGATTCCTTCCTACGAGCAGTACTTC.

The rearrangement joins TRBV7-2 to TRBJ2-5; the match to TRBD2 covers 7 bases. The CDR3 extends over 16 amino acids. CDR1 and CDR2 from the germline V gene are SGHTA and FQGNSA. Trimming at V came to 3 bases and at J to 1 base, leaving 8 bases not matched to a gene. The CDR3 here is CASSLAFWGGQETQYF. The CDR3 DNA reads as TGTGCCAGCAGCTTGGCCTTTTGGGGGGGCCAAGAGACCCAGTACTTC. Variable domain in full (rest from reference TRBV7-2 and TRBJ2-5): GAGVSQSPSNKVTEKGKDVELRCDPISGHTALYWYRQSLGQGLEFLIYFQGNSAPDKSGLPSDRFSAERTGGSVSTLTIQRTQQEDSAVYLCASSLAFWGGQETQYFGPGTRLLVL.

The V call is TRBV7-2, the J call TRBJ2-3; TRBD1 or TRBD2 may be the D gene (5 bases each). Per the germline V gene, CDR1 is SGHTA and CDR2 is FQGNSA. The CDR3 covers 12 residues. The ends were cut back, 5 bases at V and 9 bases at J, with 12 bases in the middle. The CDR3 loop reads CASSPGPQTQYF. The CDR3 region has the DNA TGTGCCAGCAGCCCGGGGCCCCAGACGCAGTATTTT.

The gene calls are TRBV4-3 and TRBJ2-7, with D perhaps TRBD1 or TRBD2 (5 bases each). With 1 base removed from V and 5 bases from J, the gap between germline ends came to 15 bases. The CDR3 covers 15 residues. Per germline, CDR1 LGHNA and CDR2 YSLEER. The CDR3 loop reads CASSQGGASQNEQYF. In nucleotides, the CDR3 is TGCGCCAGCAGCCAAGGAGGGGCATCACAGAACGAGCAGTACTTC.

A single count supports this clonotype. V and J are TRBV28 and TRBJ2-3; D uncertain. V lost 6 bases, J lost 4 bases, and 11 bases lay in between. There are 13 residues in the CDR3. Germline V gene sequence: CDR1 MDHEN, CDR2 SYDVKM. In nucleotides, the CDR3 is TGTGCCAGCAGGAGCATTACAGCAGATACGCAGTATTTT. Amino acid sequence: CASRSITADTQYF.

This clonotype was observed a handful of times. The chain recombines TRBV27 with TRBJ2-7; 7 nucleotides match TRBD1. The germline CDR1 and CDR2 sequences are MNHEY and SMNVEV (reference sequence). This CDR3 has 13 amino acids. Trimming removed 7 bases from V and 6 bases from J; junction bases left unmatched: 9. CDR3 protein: CASTETGTAEQYF. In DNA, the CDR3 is TGTGCCAGCACTGAGACAGGGACGGCCGAGCAGTACTTC.

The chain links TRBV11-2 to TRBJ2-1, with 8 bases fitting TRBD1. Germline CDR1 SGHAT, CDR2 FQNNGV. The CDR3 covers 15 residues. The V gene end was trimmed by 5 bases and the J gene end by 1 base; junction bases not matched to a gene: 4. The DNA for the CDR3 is TGTGCCAGCAGCCACGACAGGGGATCCTACAATGAGCAGTTCTTC. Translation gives CASSHDRGSYNEQFF.

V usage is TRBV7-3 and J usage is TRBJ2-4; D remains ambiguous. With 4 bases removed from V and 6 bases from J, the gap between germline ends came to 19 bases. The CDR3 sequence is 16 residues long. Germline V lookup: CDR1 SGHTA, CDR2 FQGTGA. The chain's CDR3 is CASSSYSLDIGNIQYF. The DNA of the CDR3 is TGTGCCAGCAGCTCTTACTCCTTAGATATAGGAAACATTCAGTACTTC.

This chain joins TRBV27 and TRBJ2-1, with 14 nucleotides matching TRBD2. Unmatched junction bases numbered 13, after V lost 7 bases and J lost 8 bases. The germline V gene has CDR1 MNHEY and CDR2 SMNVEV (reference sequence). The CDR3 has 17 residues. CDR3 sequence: CASITAGTSGGGDEQFF. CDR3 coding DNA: TGTGCCAGCATAACCGCCGGGACTAGCGGGGGAGGGGATGAGCAGTTCTTC.

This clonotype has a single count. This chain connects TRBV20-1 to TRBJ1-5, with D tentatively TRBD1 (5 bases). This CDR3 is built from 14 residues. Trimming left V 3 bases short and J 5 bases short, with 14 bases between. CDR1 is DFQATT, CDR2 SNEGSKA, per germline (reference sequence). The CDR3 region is CSASPGAGHQPQHF. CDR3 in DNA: TGCAGTGCTAGCCCCGGGGCAGGGCATCAGCCCCAGCATTTT.

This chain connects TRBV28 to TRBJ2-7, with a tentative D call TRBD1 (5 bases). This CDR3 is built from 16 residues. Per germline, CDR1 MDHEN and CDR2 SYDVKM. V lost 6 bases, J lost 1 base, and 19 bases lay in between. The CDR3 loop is CASRFLDSAPSYEQYF. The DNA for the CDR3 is TGTGCCAGCAGGTTCCTAGACAGTGCACCGTCCTACGAGCAGTACTTC.

CDR3 loop: CASSLAPGGNTEAFF. CDR3 in DNA: TGTGCCAGCAGCTTAGCTCCGGGAGGGAACACTGAAGCTTTCTTT. The gene calls are TRBV7-2 and TRBJ1-1; D not resolved. Trimming removed 0 bases at V and 1 base at J, with 9 bases between. Germline assignment: CDR1 SGHTA and CDR2 FQGNSA. The CDR3 is 15 residues long.

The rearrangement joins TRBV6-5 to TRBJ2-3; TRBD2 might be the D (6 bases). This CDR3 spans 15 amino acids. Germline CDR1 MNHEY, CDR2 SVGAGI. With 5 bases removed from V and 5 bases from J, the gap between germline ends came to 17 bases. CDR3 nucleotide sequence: TGTGCCAGCAGTCTATCGGGGGATCTTCTAGATACGCAGTATTTT. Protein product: CASSLSGDLLDTQYF.

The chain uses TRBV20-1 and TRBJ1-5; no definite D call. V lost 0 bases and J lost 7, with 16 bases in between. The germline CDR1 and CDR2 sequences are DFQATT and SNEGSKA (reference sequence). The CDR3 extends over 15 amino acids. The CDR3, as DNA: TGCAGTGCTAGAGACCAAACCAATAAAGACCAGCCCCAGCATTTT. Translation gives CSARDQTNKDQPQHF.

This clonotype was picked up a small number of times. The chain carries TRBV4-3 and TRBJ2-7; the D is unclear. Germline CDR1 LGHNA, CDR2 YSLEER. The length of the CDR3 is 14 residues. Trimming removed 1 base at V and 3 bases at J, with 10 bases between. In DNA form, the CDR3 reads TGCGCCAGCAGCCAAGGGGCAGCTAACTACGAGCAGTACTTC. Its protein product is CASSQGAANYEQYF.

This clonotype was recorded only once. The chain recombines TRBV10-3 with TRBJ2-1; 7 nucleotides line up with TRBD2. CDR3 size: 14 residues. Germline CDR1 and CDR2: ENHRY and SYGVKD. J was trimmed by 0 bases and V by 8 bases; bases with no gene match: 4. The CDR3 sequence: CAIRGESSYNEQFF. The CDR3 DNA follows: TGTGCCATCCGGGGGGAAAGCTCCTACAATGAGCAGTTCTTC.

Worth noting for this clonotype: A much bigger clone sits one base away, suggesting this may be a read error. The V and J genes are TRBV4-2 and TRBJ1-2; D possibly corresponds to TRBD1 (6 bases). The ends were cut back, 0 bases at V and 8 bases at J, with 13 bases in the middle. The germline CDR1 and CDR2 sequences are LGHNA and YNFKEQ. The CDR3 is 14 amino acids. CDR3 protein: CASSQENRAAGYTF. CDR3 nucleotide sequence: TGTGCCAGCAGCCAAGAAAACAGGGCGGCCGGCTACACCTTC.

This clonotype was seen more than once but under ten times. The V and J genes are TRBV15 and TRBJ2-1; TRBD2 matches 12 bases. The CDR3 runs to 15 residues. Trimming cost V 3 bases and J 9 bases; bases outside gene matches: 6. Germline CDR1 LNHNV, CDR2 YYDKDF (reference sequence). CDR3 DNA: TGTGCCACCAGCAGGTATACTAGCGGGGGGACTGAGCAGTTCTTC. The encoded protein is CATSRYTSGGTEQFF.

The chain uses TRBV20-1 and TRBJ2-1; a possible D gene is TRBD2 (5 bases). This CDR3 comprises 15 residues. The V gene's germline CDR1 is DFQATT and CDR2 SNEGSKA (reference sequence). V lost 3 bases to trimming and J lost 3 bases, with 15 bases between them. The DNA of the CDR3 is TGCAGTGCTAGCAGACGGGGTACCTACTACAATGAGCAGTTCTTC. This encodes CSASRRGTYYNEQFF.

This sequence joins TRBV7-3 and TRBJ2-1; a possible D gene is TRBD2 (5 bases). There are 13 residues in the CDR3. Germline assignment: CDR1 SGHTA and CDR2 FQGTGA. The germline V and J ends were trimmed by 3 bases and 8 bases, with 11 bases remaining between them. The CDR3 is CASSFGLMHEQFF. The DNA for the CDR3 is TGTGCCAGCAGCTTCGGACTTATGCATGAGCAGTTCTTC.

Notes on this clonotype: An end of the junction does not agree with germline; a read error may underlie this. CDR3 amino acids: CTSSLGSGATVLTF. The CDR3 DNA sequence: TGTACCAGCAGTCTGGGATCTGGGGCCACCGTCCTGACTTTC. The chain employs TRBV27 and TRBJ2-6, with a tentative D call TRBD1 (5 bases). Germline values: CDR1 MNHEY, CDR2 SMNVEV (reference sequence). This CDR3 is built from 14 residues.

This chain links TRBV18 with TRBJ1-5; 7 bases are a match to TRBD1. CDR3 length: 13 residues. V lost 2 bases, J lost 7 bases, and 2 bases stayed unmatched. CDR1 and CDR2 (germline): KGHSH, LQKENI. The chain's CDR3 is CASSPGTAQPQHF. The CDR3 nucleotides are TGTGCCAGCTCACCAGGGACAGCACAGCCCCAGCATTTT.

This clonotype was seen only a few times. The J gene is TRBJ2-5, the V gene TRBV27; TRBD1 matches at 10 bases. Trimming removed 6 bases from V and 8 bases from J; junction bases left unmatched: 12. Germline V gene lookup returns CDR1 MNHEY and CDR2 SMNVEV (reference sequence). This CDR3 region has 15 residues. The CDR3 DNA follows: TGTGCCAGCAGCAAGGCCGGGACAGGGGAACGCACCCAGTACTTC. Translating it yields CASSKAGTGERTQYF.